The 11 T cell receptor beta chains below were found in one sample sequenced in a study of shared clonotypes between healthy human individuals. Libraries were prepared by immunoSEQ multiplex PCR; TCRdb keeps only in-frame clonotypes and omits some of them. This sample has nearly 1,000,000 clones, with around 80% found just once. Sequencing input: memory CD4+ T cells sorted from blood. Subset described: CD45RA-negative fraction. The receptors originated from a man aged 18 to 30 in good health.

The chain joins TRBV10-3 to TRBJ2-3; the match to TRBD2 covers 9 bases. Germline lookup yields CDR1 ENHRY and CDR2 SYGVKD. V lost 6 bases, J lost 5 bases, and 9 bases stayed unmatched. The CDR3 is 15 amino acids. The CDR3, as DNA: TGTGCCATCAGAGCTGAGCGGGGGGAGGTAGATACGCAGTATTTT. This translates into CAIRAERGEVDTQYF.

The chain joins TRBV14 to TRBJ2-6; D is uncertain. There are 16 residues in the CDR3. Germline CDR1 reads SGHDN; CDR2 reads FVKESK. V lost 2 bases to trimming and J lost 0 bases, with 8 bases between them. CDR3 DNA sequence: TGTGCCAGCAGCCAACCCGGAGTCTCTGGGGCCAACGTCCTGACTTTC. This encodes CASSQPGVSGANVLTF.

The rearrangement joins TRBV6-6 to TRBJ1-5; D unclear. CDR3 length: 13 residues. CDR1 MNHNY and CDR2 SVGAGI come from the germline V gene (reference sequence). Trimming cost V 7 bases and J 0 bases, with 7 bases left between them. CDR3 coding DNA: TGTGCCAGCACCGAGATTAGCAATCAGCCCCAGCATTTT. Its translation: CASTEISNQPQHF.

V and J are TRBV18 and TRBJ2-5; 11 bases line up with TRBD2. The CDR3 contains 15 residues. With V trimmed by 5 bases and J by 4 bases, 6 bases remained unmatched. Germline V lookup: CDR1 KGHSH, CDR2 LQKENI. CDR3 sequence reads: CASSSSGGVGETQYF. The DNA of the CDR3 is TGTGCCAGCTCAAGTAGCGGGGGGGTCGGAGAGACCCAGTACTTC.

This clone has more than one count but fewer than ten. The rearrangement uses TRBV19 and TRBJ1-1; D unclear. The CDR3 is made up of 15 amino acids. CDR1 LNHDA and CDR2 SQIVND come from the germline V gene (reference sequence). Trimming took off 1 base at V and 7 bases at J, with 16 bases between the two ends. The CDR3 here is CASSIAGRPKDEAFF. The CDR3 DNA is TGTGCCAGTAGTATAGCGGGCAGGCCGAAGGATGAAGCTTTCTTT. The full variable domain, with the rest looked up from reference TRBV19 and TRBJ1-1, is DGGITQSPKYLFRKEGQNVTLSCEQNLNHDAMYWYRQDPGQGLRLIYYSQIVNDFQKGDIAEGYSVSREKKESFPLTVTSAQKNPTAFYLCASSIAGRPKDEAFFGQGTRLTVV.

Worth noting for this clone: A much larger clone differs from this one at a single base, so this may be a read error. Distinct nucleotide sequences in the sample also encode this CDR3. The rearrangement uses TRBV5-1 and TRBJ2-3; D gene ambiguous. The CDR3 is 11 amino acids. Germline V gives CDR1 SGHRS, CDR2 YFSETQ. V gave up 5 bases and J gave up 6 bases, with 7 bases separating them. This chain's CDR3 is CASRSSDTQYF. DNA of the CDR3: TGCGCCAGCAGGAGTTCTGATACGCAGTATTTT.

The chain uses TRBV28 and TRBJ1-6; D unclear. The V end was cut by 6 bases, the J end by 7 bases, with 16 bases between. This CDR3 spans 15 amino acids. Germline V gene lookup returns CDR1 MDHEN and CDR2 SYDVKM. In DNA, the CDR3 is TGTGCCAGCAGCCGAGGCCGGGGAGAAAATTCACCCCTCCACTTT. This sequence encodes CASSRGRGENSPLHF.

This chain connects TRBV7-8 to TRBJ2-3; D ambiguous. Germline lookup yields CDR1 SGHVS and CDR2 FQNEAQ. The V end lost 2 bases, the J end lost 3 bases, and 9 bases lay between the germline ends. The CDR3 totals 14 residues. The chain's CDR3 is CASSLFSRTDTQYF. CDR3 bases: TGTGCCAGCAGCTTATTCAGCCGTACAGATACGCAGTATTTT.

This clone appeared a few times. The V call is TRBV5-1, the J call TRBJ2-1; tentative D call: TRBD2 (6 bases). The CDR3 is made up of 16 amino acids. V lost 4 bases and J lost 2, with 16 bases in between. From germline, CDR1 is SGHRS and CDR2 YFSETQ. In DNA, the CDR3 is TGCGCCAGCAGCCCAGGGCTTCGCGGGGCCTACAATGAGCAGTTCTTC. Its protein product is CASSPGLRGAYNEQFF.

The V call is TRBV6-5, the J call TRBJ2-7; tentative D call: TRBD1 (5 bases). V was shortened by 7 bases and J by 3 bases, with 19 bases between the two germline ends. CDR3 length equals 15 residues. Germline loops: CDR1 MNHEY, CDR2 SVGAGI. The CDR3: CASTSMGPVGYEQYF. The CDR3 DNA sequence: TGTGCCAGCACCTCCATGGGGCCGGTGGGCTACGAGCAGTACTTC.

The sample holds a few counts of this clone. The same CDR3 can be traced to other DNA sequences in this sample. CDR3 nucleotides: TGTGCTAGTGGTTTAAGGGCTAGCGGAACCGGGGAGCTGTTTTTT. Its protein is CASGLRASGTGELFF. The chain employs TRBV12-5 and TRBJ2-2; 7 positions agree with TRBD2. CDR1 and CDR2 from the germline V gene are LGHNT and FRNRAP. Trimming cost V 3 bases and J 5 bases; bases outside gene matches: 6. The CDR3 is made up of 15 amino acids.